The clone carrying this T cell receptor beta chain appeared once. This CDR3 contains 16 residues. Trimming at V came to 0 bases and at J to 4 bases, leaving 6 bases not matched to a gene. Germline CDR1 SGHDN, CDR2 FVKESK. The data stem from a study of blood T cell repertoires in COVID-19. Study context: Some COVID-19 samples were acute and others convalescent; all came from the United States, Italy and Spain.

In assigning cohorts, the study relied on participant-reported clinical history. Recovered status in Cohort 3 required two negative PCRs, clearance, or symptom resolution. In the authors' methods: Estimation of nucleated cell counts relied on the amplification of reference gene primers. Clones were sequenced by immunoSEQ multiplex PCR, and TCRdb holds only the in-frame ones, with some missing. V, J and clone size are taken as reported in that table, and D and trimming were inferred from the DNA itself. The sample contains fewer than 250,000 clones, around 80% of which appear only once. V and J are TRBV14 and TRBJ2-1; 7 bases match TRBD1. Sequenced input: PBMCs or T cells enriched from blood (not recorded which). The origin of this receptor is a man in his sixties who had recovered from COVID-19. This CDR3 is CASSQDRGWEYNEQFF. CDR3 DNA: TGTGCCAGCAGCCAAGACAGGGGGTGGGAGTACAATGAGCAGTTCTTC. The full variable domain, in which reference TRBV14 and TRBJ2-1 provide the parts outside the CDR3, is EAGVTQFPSHSVIEKGQTVTLRCDPISGHDNLYWYRRVMGKEIKFLLHFVKESKQDESGMPNNRFLAERTGGTYSTLKVQPAELEDSGVYFCASSQDRGWEYNEQFFGPGTRLTVL.